One T cell receptor beta chain is described in this entry. Its antigen has not been determined. No much larger clonotype is one base removed from it; base qualities were not supplied. The record originates from a study of blood T cell repertoires in COVID-19 (dated by TCRdb to about 2020). With respect to the entire study: Samples from collaborators originated in the United States, Italy and Spain and spanned both the acute and convalescent phases of COVID-19. The prospective study material was composed of cDNA or gDNA derived from T cells, B-cell-depleted T cells, or PBMCs. Deeply sampled blood TCRbeta repertoires from subjects exposed to, actively infected with, or recovered from COVID-19 were included in the dataset. The repertoires were made available in a free public database intended to serve as a resource for research on the immune response to SARS-CoV-2. The samples were drawn from two sources: the first 160 participants of the ongoing ImmuneRACE study, and some 1,300 subjects contributed by 6 global collaborators. Sample metadata almost always included a de-identified subject ID, COVID-19 status, age in years and sex. Where HLA class I and class II types were available, the types were taken from metadata supplied by the sample provider, not from assay-based typing.

From a lookup of the germline V gene (reference sequence), CDR1 and CDR2 are LGHDT and YNNKEL. Between the V and J ends, shortened by 4 bases and 8 bases respectively, the junction contains 14 bases. The CDR3, from cysteine to phenylalanine, totals 13 residues. Left in the record is the CDR3 DNA by itself, 39 bases read in frame from the first base. Beyond this particular receptor, the publication reports: Clinical and demographic metadata were provided uncurated, with the amount varying by source and participant.

The immunoSEQ Assay, a bias-controlled multiplex PCR, was used to amplify TCRbeta CDR3 regions from genomic DNA. As for the original processing: Nucleated cell counts per sample were estimated from amplification of reference gene primers within the assay. To quantify the absolute abundance of each unique TCRbeta CDR3 rearrangement, sequence reads were collapsed and filtered. Productive Simpson clonality was computed per sample as the square root of Simpson's diversity index over productive rearrangements. The immuneACCESS repertoire file appears here via TCRdb, limited to in-frame rearrangements. These files lack a portion of the clones; in checked studies, under half of the deficit traces to unresolved V genes, and the cause of the others is not known. Clonal size and the V and J genes are those of that table, whereas D and trimming came from the DNA. The sample table lists fewer than 250,000 clones, 80% to 90% of them with a count of one. The leading ten clones occupy around 9.3% of the sample.

Collaborating institutions collected whole blood in K2EDTA tubes following their own protocols. For TCRbeta analysis, collaborator samples were shipped as frozen whole blood, as isolated PBMCs, or as DNA extracted from either sample type. Source material: peripheral blood. This clonotype was sampled from a woman aged 80 or over with acute or convalescent COVID-19. Recombination joined TRBV3-1 (or the pseudogene TRBV3-2) with TRBJ1-2; the D region possibly corresponds to TRBD1 (6 bases align). The CDR3 has the sequence CASSPDRTFGYTF. The nucleotide sequence is TGTGCCAGCAGCCCCGACAGGACTTTCGGCTACACCTTC.